What follows are 27 T cell receptor beta chains derived from one specimen sequenced in a study of T cells in tumors after PD-1 blockade. The assay was immunoSEQ multiplex PCR, and TCRdb's table has in-frame clones only and misses some. This sample yields 20,000 to 25,000 clones, of which over 75% are seen a single time; 20% to 30% belongs to the top ten. Sequenced material: PBMCs, taken before anti-PD-1 treatment. The receptors derive from a human donor with basal cell carcinoma.

V is TRBV14 and J is TRBJ1-4; D may be TRBD1 (5 bases). This CDR3 is 15 amino acids long. With 0 bases removed from V and 3 bases from J, the gap between germline ends came to 8 bases. Germline V CDR1 and CDR2: SGHDN, FVKESK. The CDR3 loop is CASSQERQSNEKLFF. CDR3 DNA: TGTGCCAGCAGCCAAGAGAGACAGTCTAATGAAAAACTGTTTTTT.

The genes are TRBV5-5 and TRBJ2-7; possibly TRBD2 for D (5 bases). V lost 4 bases and J lost 7, with 12 bases in between. Germline V gene lookup returns CDR1 SGHKS and CDR2 YYEKEE (reference sequence). The CDR3 has 12 amino acids. This CDR3 is CASSHISGEQYF. CDR3 DNA: TGTGCCAGCAGCCACATCTCGGGGGAGCAGTACTTC.

The rearrangement joins TRBV7-2 to TRBJ2-4; D unresolved. V lost 4 bases to trimming and J lost 0 bases, with 13 bases between them. CDR3 length equals 16 residues. In germline, CDR1 is SGHTA, CDR2 FQGNSA. The CDR3 sequence: CASSSQVGLAKNIQYF. The CDR3 coding sequence is TGTGCCAGCAGCTCTCAGGTCGGTCTAGCCAAAAACATTCAGTACTTC.

CDR3 DNA: TGTGCCAGCAGTCTTCGGACAGGTCTTCTCTACGAGCAGTACTTC. It encodes CASSLRTGLLYEQYF. The rearrangement links TRBV6-5 to TRBJ2-7; 7 positions match TRBD1. The CDR3 has 15 amino acids. Per germline, CDR1 MNHEY and CDR2 SVGAGI. V lost 5 bases to trimming and J lost 3 bases; unmatched junction nucleotides: 10.

This rearrangement joins TRBV9 to TRBJ2-7; D unclear. Germline-derived CDR1 and CDR2 are SGDLS and YYNGEE. CDR3 length: 12 amino acids. Trimming pared 4 bases from V and 2 bases from J, leaving 7 bases between. The CDR3 loop is CASSKGAYEQYF. As DNA, the CDR3 is TGTGCCAGCAGCAAGGGCGCCTACGAGCAGTACTTC. Full variable domain (rest looked up from reference TRBV9 and TRBJ2-7): DSGVTQTPKHLITATGQRVTLRCSPRSGDLSVYWYQQSLDQGLQFLIQYYNGEERAKGNILERFSAQQFPDLHSELNLSSLELGDSALYFCASSKGAYEQYFGPGTRLTVT.

The chain links TRBV19 to TRBJ2-2, with 8 bases that match TRBD1. V shed 4 bases and J 4 bases; nucleotides not matched to a gene: 8. The germline V gene encodes CDR1 LNHDA and CDR2 SQIVND (reference sequence). This CDR3 spans 16 amino acids. CDR3 sequence reads: CASSTKGQGSTGELFF. Written as DNA, the CDR3 is TGTGCCAGTAGTACGAAAGGACAGGGATCCACCGGGGAGCTGTTTTTT. Full variable domain (rest looked up from reference TRBV19 and TRBJ2-2): DGGITQSPKYLFRKEGQNVTLSCEQNLNHDAMYWYRQDPGQGLRLIYYSQIVNDFQKGDIAEGYSVSREKKESFPLTVTSAQKNPTAFYLCASSTKGQGSTGELFFGEGSRLTVL.

This clone was observed once. Here the CDR3 DNA reads TGTGCCAGCAGCCCCGGGACAGGGAATGAAAAACTGTTTTTT. It encodes CASSPGTGNEKLFF. The chain combines TRBV9 with TRBJ1-4, with 9 bases aligning to TRBD1. This CDR3 contains 14 residues. The J segment lost 5 bases and the V segment lost 4 bases, leaving 3 bases of the junction unmatched. The V gene's germline CDR1 is SGDLS and CDR2 YYNGEE.

This clone has only a few counts. CDR3 in DNA: TGTGCCAGTAGTTCCCCATCGGGTGGCTTTTACGAGCAGTACTTC. Translated: CASSSPSGGFYEQYF. J is TRBJ2-7 and V is TRBV19; D not resolved. V dropped 5 bases and J dropped 4 bases, with 18 bases sitting between them. The germline V gene has CDR1 LNHDA and CDR2 SQIVND (reference sequence). This CDR3 has 15 residues.

The chain recombines TRBV7-9 with TRBJ2-2; D gene ambiguous. This CDR3 has 13 amino acids. Germline V gene sequence: CDR1 SEHNR, CDR2 FQNEAQ (reference sequence). The V end was cut by 1 base, the J end by 8 bases, with 8 bases between. The CDR3, as DNA: TGTGCCAGCAGCTTAGGGGCCCGTGGGGAGCTGTTTTTT. This gives the protein CASSLGARGELFF.

V gene TRBV4-3 combines with J gene TRBJ2-7; D possibly matches TRBD1 or TRBD2 (7 bases each). Trimming removed 0 bases at V and 1 base at J, with 10 bases between. Germline CDR1 reads LGHNA; CDR2 reads YSLEER. The CDR3 is 15 residues long. The CDR3 spells CASSQDRGGSYEQYF. The CDR3 coding sequence is TGCGCCAGCAGCCAAGACAGGGGGGGGTCCTACGAGCAGTACTTC.

In its sample, this clone was seen once. This chain connects TRBV6-5 to TRBJ1-6, with D perhaps matching TRBD1 (6 bases). The V end was cut by 2 bases, the J end by 11 bases, with 13 bases between. This CDR3 is built from 14 residues. Germline V gene data show CDR1 as MNHEY and CDR2 as SVGAGI. CDR3 region: CASSYDDRLTPLHF. The DNA for the CDR3 is TGTGCCAGCAGTTACGATGACAGGTTAACACCCCTCCACTTT.

The chain recombines TRBV28 with TRBJ2-4, with D perhaps given as TRBD1 or TRBD2 (5 bases each). CDR1 is MDHEN and CDR2 is SYDVKM in the germline V gene. Trimming shortened V by 5 bases and J by 0 bases, and 17 bases separated the two germline ends. The CDR3 spans 17 residues. The CDR3 sequence: CASSLFWGNLAKNIQYF. For the CDR3, the DNA is TGTGCCAGCAGTCTGTTCTGGGGGAACTTAGCCAAAAACATTCAGTACTTC.

V and J are TRBV5-1 and TRBJ1-3; TRBD1 aligns across 7 bases. Germline CDR1 reads SGHRS; CDR2 reads YFSETQ. CDR3 length equals 16 residues. The trim removed 0 bases at V and 8 bases at J, leaving 11 bases unmatched. The CDR3 is CASSLAPTGAGDTIYF. The CDR3 nucleotides are TGCGCCAGCAGCTTGGCCCCCACAGGGGCCGGTGACACCATATATTTT.

The chain joins TRBV2 to TRBJ1-3; no clear D. CDR3 length equals 15 residues. Trimming removed 4 bases at V and 3 bases at J, with 13 bases between. The germline V gene encodes CDR1 SNHLY and CDR2 FYNNEI. The CDR3 region is CASSVEGVSGNTIYF. The CDR3 nucleotides read TGTGCCAGCAGTGTTGAGGGTGTGAGTGGAAACACCATATATTTT.

This clone was counted between two and nine times. The V gene is TRBV6-5, the J gene TRBJ1-5; D is possibly TRBD1 (5 bases). Trimming cost V 7 bases and J 1 base, with 11 bases left between them. The germline V gene has CDR1 MNHEY and CDR2 SVGAGI. The CDR3 has 14 residues. In DNA form, the CDR3 reads TGTGCCAGCAAGGGACGGATAAGCAATCAGCCCCAGCATTTT. It encodes CASKGRISNQPQHF.

V and J are TRBV4-1 and TRBJ1-1, with TRBD1 as a possible D gene (5 bases). Germline V gene sequence: CDR1 MGHRA, CDR2 YSYEKL. This CDR3 is 15 amino acids long. V was trimmed by 1 base and J by 3 bases, leaving 12 bases between them. DNA of the CDR3: TGCGCCAGCAGCCAAGTCAGAGGCAGGGACACTGAAGCTTTCTTT. It specifies CASSQVRGRDTEAFF.

J is TRBJ2-2 and V is TRBV29-1, with D possibly being TRBD2 (6 bases). V lost 7 bases and J lost 7, with 13 bases in between. This CDR3 is built from 12 residues. Germline CDR1 SQVTM, CDR2 ANQGSEA. CDR3 protein: CSGVVAVGELFF. CDR3 sequence (DNA): TGCAGCGGTGTTGTAGCGGTCGGGGAGCTGTTTTTT.

The V and J genes are TRBV5-4 and TRBJ1-4, with 9 bases fitting TRBD1. The CDR3 has 18 residues. V was pared by 0 bases and J by 4 bases, with 10 bases of the junction left unmatched. CDR1 is SGHNT and CDR2 is YYREEE in the germline V gene (reference sequence). The CDR3 DNA reads TGTGCCAGCAGCTTGGGCCTCACGGGACAGGGTAGTAATGAAAAACTGTTTTTT. Amino acids: CASSLGLTGQGSNEKLFF.

This rearrangement joins TRBV2 to TRBJ2-5; 13 nucleotides agree with TRBD2. Germline V gene lookup returns CDR1 SNHLY and CDR2 FYNNEI. CDR3 length: 16 residues. V lost 7 bases, J lost 5 bases, and 10 bases stayed unmatched. CDR3 residues: CASTSLAGGLGETQYF. The CDR3, as DNA: TGTGCCAGCACCTCACTAGCGGGGGGGCTCGGGGAGACCCAGTACTTC.

This clone was recorded once. The chain recombines TRBV12-5 with TRBJ2-7; D uncertain. V dropped 1 base and J dropped 2 bases, with 6 bases sitting between them. Germline V gene sequence: CDR1 LGHNT, CDR2 FRNRAP. This CDR3 has 13 amino acids. The chain's CDR3 is CASGLGLAYEQYF. The CDR3 DNA reads TGTGCTAGTGGTTTGGGACTCGCCTACGAGCAGTACTTC.

J is TRBJ2-2 and V is TRBV19; tentatively, D is TRBD1 or TRBD2 (5 bases each). The V and J ends lost 7 bases and 5 bases respectively, with 14 bases between them. The CDR3 is 14 residues long. Per germline, CDR1 LNHDA and CDR2 SQIVND (reference sequence). The DNA of the CDR3 is TGTGCCAGTATGATCTCCTGGGGGACCGGGGAGCTGTTTTTT. Translating gives CASMISWGTGELFF.

V and J are TRBV19 and TRBJ1-5; no clear D. Germline V gives CDR1 LNHDA, CDR2 SQIVND (reference sequence). V dropped 4 bases and J dropped 3 bases, with 7 bases sitting between them. The CDR3 is 13 amino acids. The CDR3 is CASSTRVNQPQHF. CDR3 DNA sequence: TGTGCCAGTAGTACCCGGGTCAATCAGCCCCAGCATTTT.

The chain couples TRBV19 to TRBJ1-4, with 9 bases that match TRBD1. Germline V lookup: CDR1 LNHDA, CDR2 SQIVND (reference sequence). Trimming cost V 4 bases and J 7 bases; bases outside gene matches: 4. The CDR3 is 14 residues long. The CDR3 DNA is TGTGCCAGTAGTAGGGGACAGGGCGGTGAAAAACTGTTTTTT. Amino acids: CASSRGQGGEKLFF.

The chain combines TRBV15 with TRBJ1-4; D may be TRBD1 (5 bases). Per the germline V gene, CDR1 is LNHNV and CDR2 is YYDKDF (reference sequence). Trimming pared 2 bases from V and 3 bases from J, leaving 13 bases between. The CDR3 covers 16 residues. The DNA of the CDR3 is TGTGCCACCAGCAGAAGGAGGGGTTCGGCTAATGAAAAACTGTTTTTT. It translates to CATSRRRGSANEKLFF.

CDR3 sequence: CASSLAQGTGFEKLFF. The CDR3 nucleotides are TGTGCCAGCAGCTTAGCGCAGGGTACAGGGTTTGAAAAACTGTTTTTT. V is TRBV7-9 and J is TRBJ1-4; a weak D match, TRBD1 (6 bases). CDR1 SEHNR and CDR2 FQNEAQ come from the germline V gene (reference sequence). This CDR3 region has 16 residues. V lost 0 bases and J lost 7, with 15 bases in between. Based on the CDR3 plus reference TRBV7-9 and TRBJ1-4, the full variable domain is DTGVSQNPRHKITKRGQNVTFRCDPISEHNRLYWYRQTLGQGPEFLTYFQNEAQLEKSRLLSDRFSAERPKGSFSTLEIQRTEQGDSAMYLCASSLAQGTGFEKLFFGSGTQLSVL.

This chain uses TRBV6-5 with TRBJ2-1; 9 nucleotides line up with TRBD2. In germline, CDR1 is MNHEY, CDR2 SVGAGI. The CDR3 is 15 amino acids. The V segment lost 5 bases and the J segment 8 bases; nucleotides outside the gene matches: 10. The CDR3 reads CASSPRGSGSDEQFF. For the CDR3, the DNA is TGTGCCAGCAGTCCCCGGGGTAGCGGGAGTGATGAGCAGTTCTTC.

This clone is medium-sized within its sample. The V and J genes are TRBV5-1 and TRBJ2-7, with 10 nucleotides matching TRBD1. The CDR3 is made up of 13 amino acids. Germline V CDR1 and CDR2: SGHRS, YFSETQ. Trimming removed 5 bases from V and 5 bases from J; junction bases left unmatched: 4. The CDR3 loop is CASRPGQGHEQYF. The CDR3 DNA follows: TGCGCCAGCAGACCGGGACAGGGGCACGAGCAGTACTTC. The variable domain in full, with the rest retrieved from reference TRBV5-1 and TRBJ2-7, is KAGVTQTPRYLIKTRGQQVTLSCSPISGHRSVSWYQQTPGQGLQFLFEYFSETQRNKGNFPGRFSGRQFSNSRSEMNVSTLELGDSALYLCASRPGQGHEQYFGPGTRLTVT.